The 17 T cell receptor beta chains below were found in one sample sequenced in a study of tumor and adjacent non-tumor tissue in lung cancer. TCRbeta libraries were built with three rounds of nested PCR, modified from ARM-PCR. TCRdb re-analysed the multiplex PCR reads in MiXCR, keeping a single row per CDR3 protein. The table includes over 60,000 distinct CDR3 sequences, over 75% detected once. No cell sorting was done before RNA was extracted from the tissue. Sequenced input: lung tumor tissue. These receptors originate from a woman in her forties or fifties with non-small cell lung cancer.

The chain is built from TRBV4-1 and TRBJ1-1; TRBD1 might be the D (6 bases). Trimming left V 0 bases short and J 14 bases short, with 25 bases between. Germline V lookup: CDR1 MGHRA, CDR2 YSYEKL. The CDR3 covers 16 residues. The CDR3 loop is CASSQDCYRANTEVFF. For the CDR3, the DNA is TGCGCCAGCAGCCAAGATTGTTACAGGGCGAACACTGAAGTCTTCTTT.

This clonotype is medium-sized (0.01 to 0.1%). The chain couples TRBV6-2 or TRBV6-3 to TRBJ2-1, with D unclear. The CDR3 is 15 amino acids. Germline V lookup: CDR1 MNHEY, CDR2 SVGEGT. V lost 5 bases, J lost 4 bases, and 15 bases lay in between. CDR3 region: CASSQSPDPYNEQFF. CDR3 nucleotide sequence: TGTGCCAGCAGTCAGAGCCCCGACCCATACAATGAGCAGTTCTTC.

Comment on this clonotype: The junction departs from germline at one end; a sequencing error may be responsible. The chain employs TRBV4-3 and TRBJ2-6; weak D call: TRBD2 (5 bases). This CDR3 contains 16 residues. Germline assignment: CDR1 LGHNA and CDR2 YSLEER. The CDR3 DNA is TGCGCCAGCAGCCAAGAGACTACTTCTGAGGCCAACTTCCTGACTTTC. Protein product: CASSQETTSEANFLTF.

The gene calls are TRBV2 and TRBJ2-1; tentatively, D is TRBD2 (5 bases). Trimming cost V 7 bases and J 5 bases, with 12 bases left between them. The CDR3 covers 13 residues. Germline V gives CDR1 SNHLY, CDR2 FYNNEI. CDR3 residues: CASKTNVNNEQFF. The CDR3 region has the DNA TGTGCCAGCAAGACTAACGTTAACAATGAGCAGTTCTTC.

This clonotype was detected only once. The junction shows a germline mismatch at one end, possibly a read error. The chain joins TRBV11-2 to TRBJ2-5, with 8 bases identical to TRBD2. The germline V gene has CDR1 SGHAT and CDR2 FQNNGV. The CDR3 sequence is 14 residues long. CDR3: CTSSFAGGPETQYF. CDR3 DNA sequence: TGTACCAGTAGCTTCGCGGGAGGACCGGAGACCCAGTACTTC.

The chain carries TRBV6-1 and TRBJ2-7; D is possibly TRBD1 or TRBD2 (6 bases each). CDR3 length equals 16 residues. Germline V gene sequence: CDR1 MNHNS, CDR2 SASEGT. V dropped 3 bases and J dropped 4 bases, with 19 bases sitting between them. The CDR3 bases are TGTGCCAGCAGTGACACCCCCCCCCGGGGGCCATACGAGCAGTACTTC. Translated, it gives CASSDTPPRGPYEQYF.

With regard to this clonotype: The germline gene is not matched at one end of the junction; a read error may be the cause. In DNA form, the CDR3 reads TGTGCCAGCAGTTTTGGGGACAACCAAGAGACCCGGTACTTC. Its translation is CASSFGDNQETRYF. The gene calls are TRBV12-3 or TRBV12-4 and TRBJ2-5, with D maybe TRBD1 (6 bases). The CDR3 extends over 14 amino acids.

Points on this clonotype: One end of the junction is discordant with germline, which a read error may explain. The V and J genes are TRBV20-1 and TRBJ2-1; 13 bases line up with TRBD2. The CDR3 runs 14 residues. Germline values: CDR1 DFQATT, CDR2 SNEGSKA (reference sequence). Here the CDR3 reads CSSGTSGANNEEFF. The DNA of the CDR3 is TGCAGTTCCGGGACTAGCGGGGCCAACAATGAGGAGTTCTTC.

On this clonotype: Relative to the germline gene, one junction end is altered; a read error may explain this. This rearrangement joins TRBV12-3 or TRBV12-4 to TRBJ1-2; D gene uncertain. This CDR3 is 14 amino acids long. The CDR3 coding sequence is TGTGCCAGCAGTCCGACAAATAAGTACTATGGTTACACCTTC. Residues: CASSPTNKYYGYTF.

As for this clonotype: The junction shows a germline mismatch at one end, possibly a read error. The chain is built from TRBV29-1 and TRBJ1-2; TRBD1 is a possible D gene (6 bases). The CDR3 loop spans 12 amino acids. Germline V gene sequence: CDR1 SQVTM, CDR2 ANQGSEA. CDR3 residues: CSVEVGGYAYTF. Here the CDR3 DNA reads TGCAGTGTTGAAGTCGGGGGCTATGCCTACACCTTC.

This clonotype was seen a handful of times. A much larger clone differs from this one at a single base, so this may be a read error. V gene TRBV5-4 combines with J gene TRBJ2-7; TRBD1 is a possible D gene (5 bases). The CDR3 runs to 16 residues. CDR1 is SGHNT and CDR2 is YYREEE in the germline V gene (reference sequence). The CDR3 DNA reads TGTGCCAGCAGCTTGGCCGGTGCGCAGGGCTCCTACGAGCAGTGCTTC. Translating it yields CASSLAGAQGSYEQCF.

About this clonotype: Compared with germline, one end of the junction differs, possibly owing to a read error. The chain employs TRBV6-1 and TRBJ1-4; D is perhaps TRBD1 (5 bases). The CDR3 runs 16 residues. Germline V gene lookup returns CDR1 MNHNS and CDR2 SASEGT. CDR3 residues: CTSSEAPGAGNEKLFF. In nucleotides, the CDR3 is TGTACCAGCAGTGAAGCGCCGGGAGCAGGGAATGAAAAACTGTTTTTT.

Turning to this clonotype: An end of the junction does not agree with germline; a read error may underlie this. The chain uses TRBV11-2 and TRBJ2-1; TRBD1 matches 7 bases. Germline-derived CDR1 and CDR2 are SGHAT and FQNNGV. CDR3 length equals 12 residues. CDR3: CVSSLGQYLQFF. The DNA for the CDR3 is TGTGTCAGCAGCTTGGGACAGTACCTGCAGTTCTTC.

The V call is TRBV19, the J call TRBJ2-1; the D is unclear. The CDR3 contains 15 residues. The germline gives CDR1 LNHDA, CDR2 SQIVND (reference sequence). With 8 bases removed from V and 6 bases from J, the gap between germline ends came to 20 bases. The CDR3 nucleotides are TGTGCCAGTTCCCGTCTGGGGATTCAGCGCAATGAGCAGTTCTTC. Translated: CASSRLGIQRNEQFF. The variable domain in full, with the rest retrieved from reference TRBV19 and TRBJ2-1, is DGGITQSPKYLFRKEGQNVTLSCEQNLNHDAMYWYRQDPGQGLRLIYYSQIVNDFQKGDIAEGYSVSREKKESFPLTVTSAQKNPTAFYLCASSRLGIQRNEQFFGPGTRLTVL.

A note on this clonotype: At one end, the junction sequence differs from germline, possibly due to a read error. V is TRBV6-5 and J is TRBJ1-4, with D possibly being TRBD1 (5 bases). The length of the CDR3 is 13 residues. Germline V CDR1 and CDR2: MNHEY, SVGAGI. The chain's CDR3 is CASSRGMGEKMFF. CDR3 coding DNA: TGTGCCAGCAGCCGGGGGATGGGTGAAAAAATGTTTTTT.

V and J are TRBV11-2 and TRBJ1-1, with D perhaps TRBD1 (5 bases). Trimming cost V 11 bases and J 0 bases, with 19 bases left between them. Germline assignment: CDR1 SGHAT and CDR2 FQNNGV. The CDR3 is 15 residues long. The CDR3 DNA follows: TGTGCCGGCTCGCGGGACCTGTCCATGAACACTGAAGCTTTCTTT. It specifies CAGSRDLSMNTEAFF.

A remark on this clonotype: No conserved phenylalanine or tryptophan is present at the end of the CDR3, so a read error is the likely explanation. The chain uses TRBV4-1 and TRBJ2-3; no reliable D call. The V gene's germline CDR1 is MGHRA and CDR2 YSYEKL. The CDR3 length is 15 residues. Trimming shortened V by 1 base and J by 4 bases, and 12 bases separated the two germline ends. The CDR3 bases are TGCGCCAGCAGCCAAGGGCTCTCTAGTGCAGATACGCAGTATATT. Its translation is CASSQGLSSADTQYI.